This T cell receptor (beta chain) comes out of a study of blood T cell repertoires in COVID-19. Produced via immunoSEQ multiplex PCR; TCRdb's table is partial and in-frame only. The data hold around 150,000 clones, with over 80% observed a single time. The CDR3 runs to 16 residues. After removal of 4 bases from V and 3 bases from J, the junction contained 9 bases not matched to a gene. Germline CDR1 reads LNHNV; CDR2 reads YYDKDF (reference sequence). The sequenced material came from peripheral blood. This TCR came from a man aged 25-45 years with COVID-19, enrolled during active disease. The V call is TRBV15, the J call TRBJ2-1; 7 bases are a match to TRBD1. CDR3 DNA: TGTGCCACCAGCATTAAGACAGGGCTCGGCTACAATGAGCAGTTCTTC. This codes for CATSIKTGLGYNEQFF.